Listed below are T cell receptor beta chains from one sample, sequenced in a study of OX40 agonist ivuxolimab in advanced cancers. Data came from immunoSEQ multiplex PCR; TCRdb stores just in-frame clones and leaves some out. This sample has about 51,000 clones, with 60% to 80% found just once. Sample: CD4+ or CD8+ T cells sorted from blood, taken in a trial of the OX40 agonist ivuxolimab. The receptor set was obtained from an adult with an advanced solid tumor such as melanoma, head and neck, liver or kidney cancer. Both conserved end residues are part of each CDR3. The order of the fields is V gene, D gene, clone size, J gene, CDR3 protein. D genes are given only for firm matches. A row's size may be missing; if present it is once, few, many or a size class.

V: TRBV7-6; D: -; size: -; J: TRBJ2-5; CDR3: CASSSPEAPQTQYF
V: TRBV28; D: TRBD1; size: -; J: TRBJ2-2; CDR3: CASVERQGVAGELFF
V: TRBV9; D: TRBD2; size: -; J: TRBJ2-7; CDR3: CASSVAGGNYEQYF
V: TRBV18; D: TRBD1; size: -; J: TRBJ2-1; CDR3: CASSSWTGGGDEQFF
V: TRBV6-5; D: TRBD1; size: -; J: TRBJ1-5; CDR3: CASSPGTGRNQPQHF
V: TRBV5-8; D: TRBD2; size: few; J: TRBJ2-1; CDR3: CASGASGNDEQFF
V: TRBV5-1; D: TRBD1; size: -; J: TRBJ1-1; CDR3: CASSLAGTGVGTEAFF
V: TRBV7-3; D: -; size: -; J: TRBJ2-5; CDR3: CASSFTYQETQYF
V: TRBV7-8; D: TRBD2; size: -; J: TRBJ2-3; CDR3: CASSLARPSGRPDTDTQYF
V: TRBV5-1; D: TRBD2; size: medium-sized; J: TRBJ2-7; CDR3: CASSPMGAGAQGEQYF
V: TRBV11-2; D: TRBD1; size: -; J: TRBJ1-2; CDR3: CASSFGTGSYGYTF
V: TRBV7-8; D: -; size: once; J: TRBJ1-1; CDR3: CASSLAGRGNTEAFF
V: TRBV11-3; D: -; size: -; J: TRBJ2-5; CDR3: CASSLGEAQETQYF
V: TRBV28; D: TRBD2; size: -; J: TRBJ2-3; CDR3: CASRLAGGADTQYF
V: TRBV28; D: -; size: -; J: TRBJ1-1; CDR3: CAIRRNTEAFF
V: TRBV2; D: TRBD1; size: -; J: TRBJ2-2; CDR3: CAGRQGADTGELFF
V: TRBV2; D: -; size: -; J: TRBJ1-5; CDR3: CASSWVLYSNQPQHF
V: TRBV6-4; D: TRBD1; size: few; J: TRBJ1-2; CDR3: CASSGTGGYGYTF
V: TRBV28; D: -; size: -; J: TRBJ1-3; CDR3: CASSLNPGISTGNTIYF
V: TRBV15; D: -; size: -; J: TRBJ2-4; CDR3: CATSRGNSGTKNIQYF
V: TRBV28; D: TRBD1; size: -; J: TRBJ2-3; CDR3: CASTTGQLDTQYF
V: TRBV7-9; D: -; size: -; J: TRBJ1-2; CDR3: CASSSGRRNYGYTF
V: TRBV7-9; D: -; size: few; J: TRBJ2-1; CDR3: CASRREYRNEQFF
V: TRBV7-9; D: -; size: -; J: TRBJ2-7; CDR3: CASSSLSSYEQYF
V: TRBV5-1; D: -; size: -; J: TRBJ1-1; CDR3: CASSSQGYTEAFF
V: TRBV18; D: TRBD1; size: -; J: TRBJ2-6; CDR3: CASSPQDRGSGANVLTF
V: TRBV5-1; D: -; size: -; J: TRBJ1-4; CDR3: CASSLSHGGATNEKLFF
V: TRBV7-6; D: TRBD2; size: -; J: TRBJ2-1; CDR3: CASSPVGGGYNEQFF
V: TRBV30; D: -; size: -; J: -; CDR3: CAWSALYEQYF
V: TRBV30; D: TRBD1; size: few; J: TRBJ2-7; CDR3: CAWSVLGTGYNEQYF
V: TRBV6-5; D: -; size: few; J: TRBJ1-4; CDR3: CASRPSGANEKLFF
V: TRBV10-3; D: TRBD1; size: -; J: TRBJ1-4; CDR3: CAISEGQGGATNEKLFF
V: TRBV6-5; D: -; size: -; J: -; CDR3: CASSYPDRTYEQYF
V: TRBV25-1; D: -; size: -; J: TRBJ2-5; CDR3: CASRDTGSQRETQYF
V: TRBV15; D: TRBD2; size: -; J: TRBJ2-7; CDR3: CATSTRLAGGPEQYF
V: TRBV28; D: -; size: -; J: TRBJ2-2; CDR3: CASSPPNTGELFF
V: TRBV30; D: TRBD2; size: -; J: TRBJ2-7; CDR3: CAWSVWGLEGEQYF
V: TRBV14; D: TRBD1; size: -; J: TRBJ2-1; CDR3: CASSRTGGFVDNEQFF
V: TRBV19; D: -; size: few; J: TRBJ2-2; CDR3: CASLQGLNTGELFF
V: TRBV2; D: -; size: -; J: TRBJ2-1; CDR3: CASSERMGYNEQFF
V: TRBV4-2; D: -; size: -; J: TRBJ2-7; CDR3: CASSQDLGSYEQYF
V: TRBV27; D: TRBD2; size: -; J: TRBJ2-7; CDR3: CASSFSSGRYEQYF
V: TRBV9; D: -; size: -; J: TRBJ2-7; CDR3: CASRTMGTLSAYEQYF
V: TRBV30; D: TRBD2; size: medium-sized; J: TRBJ2-3; CDR3: CAWGRDGAGGTQYF
V: TRBV5-1; D: TRBD1; size: few; J: TRBJ1-4; CDR3: CASSLQGVAEKLFF
V: TRBV11-2; D: -; size: -; J: TRBJ1-1; CDR3: CASSLERGTEAFF